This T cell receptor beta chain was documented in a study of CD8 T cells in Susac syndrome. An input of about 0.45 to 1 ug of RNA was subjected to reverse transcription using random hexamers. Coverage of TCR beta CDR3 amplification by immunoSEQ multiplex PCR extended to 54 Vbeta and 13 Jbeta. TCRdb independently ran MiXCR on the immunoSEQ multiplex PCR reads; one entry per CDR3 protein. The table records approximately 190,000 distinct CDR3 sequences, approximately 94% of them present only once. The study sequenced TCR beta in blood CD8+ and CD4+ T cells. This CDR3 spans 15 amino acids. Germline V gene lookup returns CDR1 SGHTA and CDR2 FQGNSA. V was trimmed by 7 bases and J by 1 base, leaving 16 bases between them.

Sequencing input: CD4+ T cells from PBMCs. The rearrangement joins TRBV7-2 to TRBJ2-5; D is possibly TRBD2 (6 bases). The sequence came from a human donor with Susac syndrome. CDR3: CASTLGRRVQETQYF. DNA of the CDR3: TGTGCCAGCACCCTAGGGAGGCGTGTCCAAGAGACCCAGTACTTC.